This TCR beta chain was documented in a study of Tregs in tolerant kidney transplant recipients. Study-wide background: Mixed chimerism was transient after nonmyeloablative marrow transplants from related graft donors.

General study points: Antigen-driven expansion was suggested because donor-specific Tregs expanded more than all Tregs in tolerant patients.

V dropped 1 base and J dropped 0 bases, with 10 bases sitting between them. The length of the CDR3 is 16 residues. CDR1 and CDR2 (germline): MDHEN, SYDVKM. A word on this clone: Its cognate antigen is unknown.

Profiling relied on immunoSEQ multiplex PCR, and the TCRdb table lists in-frame clones only, not all of them. Of roughly 80,000 clones listed, approximately 90% are singletons. This sequence joins TRBV28 and TRBJ1-3; the D is unclear. The receptor was derived from a human donor who received a combined kidney and bone marrow transplant. The source was Tregs from blood, collected before the transplant. Here the CDR3 reads CASSLLSFGSGNTIYF. The CDR3 nucleotides are TGTGCCAGCAGTTTATTGTCCTTTGGCTCTGGAAACACCATATATTTT.